There are a few counts of the clone carrying this T cell receptor (beta chain). What it binds is not known. The sample comes from a study of Graves' ophthalmopathy and Graves' hyperthyroidism. Study summary: If no ophthalmopathy appeared within 18 months of follow-up, hyperthyroidism was termed stable.

Hyperthyroidism in these 18- to 65-year-old patients was newly diagnosed, lasting under 2 months. The diagnosis combined clinical symptoms, thyroxine, TRAb, thyroid ultrasound and orbital computed tomography scans. Study-wide findings and caveats: Blood also harbored most expanded thyroid clonotypes above 0.001 frequency.

Amplification targeted the TCR beta CDR3 regions, with RNA transcripts as the source material. Scientists carried out first-round RT-PCR using HTBI primers and then a second-round multiplex PCR. TCRdb re-analysed the multiplex PCR reads in MiXCR, keeping a single row per CDR3 protein. The table has some 1.1 million distinct CDR3 sequences, less than 45% seen once. The source material was peripheral blood or thyroid tissue (not recorded which). The TCR comes from an adult man with Graves' hyperthyroidism.

Here the CDR3 reads CRFPGTGPYGYTF. Here the CDR3 DNA reads TGCAGATTCCCCGGGACAGGGCCCTATGGCTACACCTTC. V is TRBV29-1 and J is TRBJ1-2; 9 bases are a match to TRBD1. The CDR3 sequence is 13 residues long. Germline V CDR1 and CDR2: SQVTM, ANQGSEA.